This T cell receptor (beta chain) was documented in a study of beta chain features in type 1 diabetes. General observations from the study: In cDNA sequencing, cells with high TCR expression could be over-represented.

This clone was observed a handful of times. Its specificity is not known. V was clipped by 0 bases and J by 0 bases; unmatched bases: 2. The CDR3 length is 16 residues. Germline loops: CDR1 LGHNA, CDR2 YSLEER. Of the isolated RNA, all was reverse transcribed, and so the sequenced material was expressed TCRB transcripts. The protocol was immunoSEQ multiplex PCR, while the TCRdb copy is restricted to in-frame clones and leaves out a portion. The sample consists of 30,000 to 45,000 clones, around 60% of them appearing once. The sequence was obtained from a woman aged 25 to 39 in good health. Sequences were obtained from Tregs from blood. The chain recombines TRBV4-3 with TRBJ1-3; 7 positions match TRBD1. The CDR3 is CASSQDRDSSGNTIYF. CDR3 coding DNA: TGCGCCAGCAGCCAAGACCGGGACAGCTCTGGAAACACCATATATTTT.